This T cell receptor (beta chain) is drawn from a study of T cell responses to AZD1222 COVID-19 vaccine. Repertoires were generated with immunoSEQ multiplex PCR, while TCRdb's copy carries only in-frame clones and drops some. The table records roughly 93,000 clones, about nine tenths of them present only once. Broader study findings: Possibly, clonal diversity was underestimated; donors were largely white British and included more females.

In the case of this clone: What it binds is unknown.

This sequence originates from an adult in good health. The source material was peripheral blood, sampled on day 0 of AZD1222 vaccination.

The CDR3 spells CASSEAQGNWGYTF. CDR3 coding DNA: TGTGCCAGCAGTGAAGCGCAGGGCAATTGGGGCTACACCTTC. This chain joins TRBV2 and TRBJ1-2; maybe TRBD1 (5 bases). CDR1 is SNHLY, CDR2 FYNNEI, per germline. V lost 0 bases, J lost 8 bases, and 13 bases lay in between. The CDR3 runs 14 residues. The full variable domain, rest sourced from reference TRBV2 and TRBJ1-2, is EPEVTQTPSHQVTQMGQEVILRCVPISNHLYFYWYRQILGQKVEFLVSFYNNEISEKSEIFDDQFSVERPDGSNFTLKIRSTKLEDSAMYFCASSEAQGNWGYTFGSGTRLTVV.